This T cell receptor beta chain was profiled in a study of tumor-infiltrating lymphocytes in primary liver carcinoma. Study-level information: In every tissue type, samples returned a similar yield of roughly 3.65 to 8 million productive TCRbeta reads.

Alongside blood RNA obtained from unsorted whole blood, germline DNA was also extracted. Those patients suffered from chronic HBV infection and were treatment-naive. Notes on this clonotype: Its antigen remains unidentified.

TCR beta cDNA came from roughly 0.45 ug total RNA, primed with a constant-region primer. Slightly modified ARM-PCR, run as three nested multiplex PCR rounds, produced the TCR beta libraries. For 10 cycles apiece, the opening two PCR rounds ran with TRBV1-TRBV30 forward primers and a C-beta reverse primer. TCRdb used MiXCR to reprocess the multiplex PCR reads, holding one entry per CDR3 protein. The table has about 300,000 distinct CDR3 sequences, less than 75% seen once. Findings and caveats of the study: Top-250-clone fractions were significantly higher in tumors than in blood (p = 0.039). Among the pair types, tumor region pairs showed more overlap than tumor-adjacent and tumor-blood pairs.

V lost 10 bases and J lost 4; bases outside the gene matches: 10. The CDR3 is 13 residues long. The germline CDR1 and CDR2 sequences are SGHNT and YYREEE (reference sequence). V usage is TRBV5-4 and J usage is TRBJ1-1; the match to TRBD1 covers 7 bases. Sequenced material: peripheral blood. This receptor was taken from a middle-aged man with primary liver carcinoma and hepatitis B virus infection. The CDR3 sequence is CAGLIQGFTEAFF. DNA for the CDR3: TGTGCCGGCCTAATACAGGGGTTCACTGAAGCTTTCTTT.